The 22 T cell receptor beta chains below all came from one sample that was sequenced in a study of cytomegalovirus exposure and HLA in healthy donors (dated by TCRdb to 2016 to 2017). Preparation of the library involved the immunoSEQ multiplex PCR assay. For the multiplex PCR, a mixture combining 60 forward primers for TCR Vbeta segments and 13 reverse primers for TCR Jbeta segments was used. In its TCRdb copy, this immuneACCESS table keeps in-frame sequences only and misses some clones. Where compared with another copy, unresolved V genes explain less than half of these, and the others have no known cause. This sample comprises roughly 99,000 clones, about four fifths of them detected only once. The ten largest clones capture 2% to 3% of the sample. Sequencing was done on a sample of PBMCs. These receptors were collected from a man aged 25-45 years in good health and CMV-seropositive.

This sequence joins TRBV19 and TRBJ1-5, with D unclear. Per germline, CDR1 LNHDA and CDR2 SQIVND (reference sequence). Trimming pared 6 bases from V and 4 bases from J, leaving 16 bases between. CDR3 length: 15 amino acids. The CDR3 nucleotides are TGTGCCAGTAGCATCACCCCCCAGATTAATCAGCCCCAGCATTTT. It encodes CASSITPQINQPQHF.

J is TRBJ2-7 and V is TRBV7-9; 7 nucleotides line up with TRBD2. With 3 bases clipped from V and 0 bases from J, the junction kept 2 bases outside the gene matches. The CDR3 length is 14 residues. Germline loops: CDR1 SEHNR, CDR2 FQNEAQ (reference sequence). In DNA, the CDR3 is TGTGCCAGCAGCTTGGGGGGGTTCTCCTACGAGCAGTACTTC. Its protein is CASSLGGFSYEQYF.

The J gene is TRBJ2-7, the V gene TRBV7-8, with a tentative D call TRBD2 (5 bases). Germline V lookup: CDR1 SGHVS, CDR2 FQNEAQ. With 5 bases removed from V and 0 bases from J, the gap between germline ends came to 17 bases. CDR3 size: 16 residues. The CDR3 DNA reads TGTGCCAGCAGCACCGCGGTGAGGGTAATCTCCTACGAGCAGTACTTC. This gives the protein CASSTAVRVISYEQYF.

This chain links TRBV7-6 with TRBJ1-5; TRBD1 aligns across 9 bases. The J segment lost 4 bases and the V segment lost 11 bases, leaving 3 bases of the junction unmatched. Germline CDR1 is SGHVS and CDR2 is FNYEAQ. This CDR3 comprises 12 residues. The chain's CDR3 is CASGTGNQPQHF. The CDR3 DNA is TGTGCCTCCGGGACAGGGAATCAGCCCCAGCATTTT.

This chain joins TRBV5-1 and TRBJ1-5, with D unclear. Germline loops: CDR1 SGHRS, CDR2 YFSETQ. The CDR3 runs 15 residues. Trimming stripped 4 bases from V and 2 bases from J, with 13 bases between. CDR3 coding DNA: TGCGCCAGCAGCCCCGCCGGGGAGGGCAATCAGCCCCAGCATTTT. This translates into CASSPAGEGNQPQHF.

This clone was picked up a small number of times. V usage is TRBV5-5 and J usage is TRBJ2-1; 13 nucleotides agree with TRBD2. CDR3 length equals 17 residues. V was clipped by 0 bases and J by 8 bases; unmatched bases: 8. Germline V lookup: CDR1 SGHKS, CDR2 YYEKEE (reference sequence). DNA of the CDR3: TGTGCCAGCAGCTTGGCCCTGGTAACTAGCGGGGGGGATGAGCAGTTCTTC. Translated, it gives CASSLALVTSGGDEQFF. The full variable domain, completed using reference TRBV5-5 and TRBJ2-1, is DAGVTQSPTHLIKTRGQQVTLRCSPISGHKSVSWYQQVLGQGPQFIFQYYEKEERGRGNFPDRFSARQFPNYSSELNVNALLLGDSALYLCASSLALVTSGGDEQFFGPGTRLTVL.

The chain uses TRBV5-5 and TRBJ2-2; 9 bases align to TRBD2. V lost 0 bases and J lost 6; bases outside the gene matches: 6. The CDR3 is 16 amino acids. Germline assignment: CDR1 SGHKS and CDR2 YYEKEE (reference sequence). CDR3 loop: CASSLDRGGASGELFF. The CDR3 nucleotides read TGTGCCAGCAGCTTGGATCGCGGGGGGGCTTCCGGGGAGCTGTTTTTT.

V gene TRBV10-1 combines with J gene TRBJ2-1; TRBD1 agrees at 7 bases. The CDR3 sequence is 15 residues long. CDR1 and CDR2 (germline): WNHNN, SYGVQD (reference sequence). The junction had 5 bases not matched to a gene; V was cut back by 2 bases and J by 4 bases. CDR3 sequence reads: CASSEEGARYNEQFF. In DNA, the CDR3 is TGCGCCAGCAGTGAGGAGGGGGCGAGGTACAATGAGCAGTTCTTC.

This rearrangement joins TRBV19 to TRBJ1-1, with a tentative D call TRBD1 (5 bases). V lost 5 bases, J lost 4 bases, and 11 bases lay in between. CDR1 and CDR2 from the germline V gene are LNHDA and SQIVND (reference sequence). This CDR3 is built from 13 residues. The CDR3 coding sequence is TGTGCCAGTAGTTCCAGGGTTGGCACTGAAGCTTTCTTT. Translating it yields CASSSRVGTEAFF.

The chain recombines TRBV7-9 with TRBJ1-5; the D is unclear. Germline V gene data show CDR1 as SEHNR and CDR2 as FQNEAQ (reference sequence). The CDR3 is 13 amino acids. Trimming removed 2 bases from V and 4 bases from J, with 6 bases in between. The CDR3 sequence is CASSLTPNQPQHF. In DNA form, the CDR3 reads TGTGCCAGCAGCTTAACTCCTAATCAGCCCCAGCATTTT.

This rearrangement joins TRBV5-1 to TRBJ1-1; perhaps TRBD1 as D (6 bases). V was shortened by 2 bases and J by 1 base, with 12 bases between the two germline ends. Germline lookup yields CDR1 SGHRS and CDR2 YFSETQ. The CDR3 length is 15 residues. This chain's CDR3 is CASSFMGHQNTEAFF. The DNA for the CDR3 is TGCGCCAGCAGCTTTATGGGACACCAGAACACTGAAGCTTTCTTT.

The rearrangement joins TRBV7-8 to TRBJ2-1; D possibly corresponds to TRBD1 (6 bases). CDR3 length: 18 residues. Germline loops: CDR1 SGHVS, CDR2 FQNEAQ. Trimming took 3 bases from V and 8 from J, leaving 26 bases between them. CDR3 in DNA: TGTGCCAGCAGCTTGTCCACAGGGCGTCTATCTTTCGGGGATGAGCAGTTCTTC. It is translated as CASSLSTGRLSFGDEQFF.

The chain joins TRBV25-1 to TRBJ2-5, with a possible D match to TRBD2 (7 bases). The CDR3 spans 15 residues. Germline CDR1 reads MGHDK; CDR2 reads SYGVNS. Trimming cost V 3 bases and J 4 bases, with 15 bases left between them. CDR3 sequence reads: CASSDSGGAGETQYF. The CDR3 DNA is TGTGCCAGCAGTGATTCGGGGGGCGCGGGAGAGACCCAGTACTTC.

This clone showed up just once. The chain is built from TRBV6-5 and TRBJ1-2; D is ambiguous. Germline CDR1 MNHEY, CDR2 SVGAGI. The length of the CDR3 is 12 residues. V was trimmed by 6 bases and J by 5 bases, leaving 10 bases between them. The CDR3 loop reads CASSPTGYGYTF. The CDR3 nucleotides read TGTGCCAGCAGCCCTACCGGGTATGGCTACACCTTC.

V usage is TRBV19 and J usage is TRBJ2-5; 13 nucleotides align to TRBD2. V shed 6 bases, J shed 2 bases, and the junction held 3 bases outside the gene matches. Germline CDR1 reads LNHDA; CDR2 reads SQIVND (reference sequence). The CDR3 loop spans 15 amino acids. CDR3 sequence reads: CASRTGLAGQETQYF. The CDR3 region has the DNA TGTGCCAGTAGAACGGGACTAGCGGGGCAAGAGACCCAGTACTTC.

This chain joins TRBV7-3 and TRBJ2-1, with TRBD2 matching 10 bases. V lost 1 base to trimming and J lost 7 bases; unmatched junction nucleotides: 7. Germline CDR1 is SGHTA and CDR2 is FQGTGA. The CDR3 length is 16 residues. The CDR3 spells CASSLRVSAGGNEQFF. CDR3 sequence (DNA): TGTGCCAGCAGCTTAAGGGTTTCAGCGGGGGGGAATGAGCAGTTCTTC.

This clone was observed a handful of times. This chain joins TRBV19 and TRBJ2-7; D is unresolved. The CDR3 runs 15 residues. Germline V gene lookup returns CDR1 LNHDA and CDR2 SQIVND (reference sequence). Trimming cost V 6 bases and J 0 bases, with 15 bases left between them. The CDR3 nucleotides read TGTGCCAGTAGGAAGCAGGCGTTGAGCTCCTACGAGCAGTACTTC. It specifies CASRKQALSSYEQYF. Full variable domain (outside the CDR3, taken from reference TRBV19 and TRBJ2-7): DGGITQSPKYLFRKEGQNVTLSCEQNLNHDAMYWYRQDPGQGLRLIYYSQIVNDFQKGDIAEGYSVSREKKESFPLTVTSAQKNPTAFYLCASRKQALSSYEQYFGPGTRLTVT.

This chain uses TRBV11-3 with TRBJ2-5, with D hard to call. TRBJ2-7 explains the end of the DNA better; the J call may be wrong. The CDR3 covers 14 residues. Germline CDR1 is SGHNT and CDR2 is YENEEA. The CDR3 DNA reads TGTGCCAGCAGCTTAGAAAGGAGCTCCTACGAGCAGTACTTC. Protein sequence: CASSLERSSYEQYF.

This sequence joins TRBV13 and TRBJ2-2; no firm D call. Trimming shortened V by 0 bases and J by 6 bases, and 5 bases separated the two germline ends. The CDR3 runs 13 residues. From germline, CDR1 is PRHDT and CDR2 FYEKMQ (reference sequence). The CDR3 DNA reads TGTGCCAGCAGCTTAGGGGAGTCCGGGGAGCTGTTTTTT. This encodes CASSLGESGELFF.

The gene calls are TRBV11-3 and TRBJ2-7; TRBD2 matches at 10 bases. The CDR3 loop spans 16 amino acids. V gave up 3 bases and J gave up 1 base; unmatched junction bases: 6. The germline gives CDR1 SGHNT, CDR2 YENEEA. The CDR3 nucleotides are TGTGCCAGCAGCTTTACTAGCGGGGACTTATCCTACGAGCAGTACTTC. Amino acids: CASSFTSGDLSYEQYF.

The chain employs TRBV5-6 and TRBJ1-2; tentative D call: TRBD1 (6 bases). V lost 1 base and J lost 2, with 15 bases in between. The CDR3 is 16 residues long. Per germline, CDR1 SGHDT and CDR2 YYEEEE. The CDR3 sequence: CASSLSENRVNYGYTF. For the CDR3, the DNA is TGTGCCAGCAGCTTGTCCGAAAACAGGGTCAACTATGGCTACACCTTC. Full variable domain (rest looked up from reference TRBV5-6 and TRBJ1-2): DAGVTQSPTHLIKTRGQQVTLRCSPKSGHDTVSWYQQALGQGPQFIFQYYEEEERQRGNFPDRFSGHQFPNYSSELNVNALLLGDSALYLCASSLSENRVNYGYTFGSGTRLTVV.

This chain joins TRBV11-2 and TRBJ1-4; D unclear. Per germline, CDR1 SGHAT and CDR2 FQNNGV. Trimming left V 1 base short and J 0 bases short, with 3 bases between. This CDR3 has 14 residues. The chain's CDR3 is CASSLGATNEKLFF. The CDR3 region has the DNA TGTGCCAGCAGCTTAGGAGCAACTAATGAAAAACTGTTTTTT. The variable domain in full, completed from reference TRBV11-2 and TRBJ1-4, reads EAGVAQSPRYKIIEKRQSVAFWCNPISGHATLYWYQQILGQGPKLLIQFQNNGVVDDSQLPKDRFSAERLKGVDSTLKIQPAKLEDSAVYLCASSLGATNEKLFFGSGTQLSVL.